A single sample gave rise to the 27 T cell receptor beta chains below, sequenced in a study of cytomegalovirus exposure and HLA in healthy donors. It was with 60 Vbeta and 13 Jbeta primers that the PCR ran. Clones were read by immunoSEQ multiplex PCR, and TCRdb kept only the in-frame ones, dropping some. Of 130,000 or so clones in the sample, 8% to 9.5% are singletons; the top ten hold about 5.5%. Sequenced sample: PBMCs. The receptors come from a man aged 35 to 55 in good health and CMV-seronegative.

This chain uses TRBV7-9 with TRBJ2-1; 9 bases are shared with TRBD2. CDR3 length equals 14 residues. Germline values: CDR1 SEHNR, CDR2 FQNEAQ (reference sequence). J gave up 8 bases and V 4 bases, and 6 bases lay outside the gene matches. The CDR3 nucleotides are TGTGCCAGCAGCTCTCTAGCGGGGCCGGATGAGCAGTTCTTC. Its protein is CASSSLAGPDEQFF. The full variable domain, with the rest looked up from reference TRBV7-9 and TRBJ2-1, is DTGVSQNPRHKITKRGQNVTFRCDPISEHNRLYWYRQTLGQGPEFLTYFQNEAQLEKSRLLSDRFSAERPKGSFSTLEIQRTEQGDSAMYLCASSSLAGPDEQFFGPGTRLTVL.

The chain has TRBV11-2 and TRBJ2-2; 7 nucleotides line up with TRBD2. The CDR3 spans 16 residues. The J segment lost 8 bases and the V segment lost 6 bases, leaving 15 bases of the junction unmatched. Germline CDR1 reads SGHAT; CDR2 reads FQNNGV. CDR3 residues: CASRTWGGKEVGELFF. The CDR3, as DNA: TGTGCCAGCAGAACTTGGGGGGGAAAGGAAGTAGGGGAGCTGTTTTTT. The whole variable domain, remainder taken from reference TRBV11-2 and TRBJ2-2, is EAGVAQSPRYKIIEKRQSVAFWCNPISGHATLYWYQQILGQGPKLLIQFQNNGVVDDSQLPKDRFSAERLKGVDSTLKIQPAKLEDSAVYLCASRTWGGKEVGELFFGEGSRLTVL.

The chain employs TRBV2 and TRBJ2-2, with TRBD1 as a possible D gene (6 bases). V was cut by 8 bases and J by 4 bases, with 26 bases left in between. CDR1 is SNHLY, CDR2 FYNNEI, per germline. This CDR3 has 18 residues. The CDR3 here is CASVWVGRGVFGTGELFF. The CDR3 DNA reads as TGTGCCAGCGTATGGGTGGGCAGGGGCGTTTTTGGCACCGGGGAGCTGTTTTTT.

The chain's CDR3 is CASSPPWATDTQYF. The CDR3 bases are TGTGCCAGCAGTCCCCCTTGGGCGACAGATACGCAGTATTTT. This rearrangement joins TRBV27 to TRBJ2-3, with D unresolved. Germline V gene lookup returns CDR1 MNHEY and CDR2 SMNVEV (reference sequence). CDR3 length equals 14 residues. Between the trimmed V and J ends, which lost 5 bases and 3 bases, there was a span of 12 bases.

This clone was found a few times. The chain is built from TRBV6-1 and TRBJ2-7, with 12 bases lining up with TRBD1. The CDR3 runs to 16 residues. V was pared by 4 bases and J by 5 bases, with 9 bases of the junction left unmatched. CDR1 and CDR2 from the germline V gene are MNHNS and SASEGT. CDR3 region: CASSASGTGGRNEQYF. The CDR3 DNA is TGTGCCAGCAGTGCCTCCGGGACAGGGGGCAGAAACGAGCAGTACTTC.

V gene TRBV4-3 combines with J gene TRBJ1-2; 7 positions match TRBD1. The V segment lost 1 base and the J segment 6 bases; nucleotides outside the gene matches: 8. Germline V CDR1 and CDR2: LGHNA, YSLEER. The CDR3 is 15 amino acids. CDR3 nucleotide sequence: TGCGCCAGCAGCCAAGTATCCCAGGGGGAGAATGGCTACACCTTC. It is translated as CASSQVSQGENGYTF.

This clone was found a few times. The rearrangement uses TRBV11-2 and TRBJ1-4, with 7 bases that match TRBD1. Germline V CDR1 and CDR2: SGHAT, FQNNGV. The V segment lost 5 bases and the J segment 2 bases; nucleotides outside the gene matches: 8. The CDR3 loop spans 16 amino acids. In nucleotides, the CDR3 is TGTGCCAGCAGCCCAAACAGGGGATGGACTAATGAAAAACTGTTTTTT. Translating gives CASSPNRGWTNEKLFF.

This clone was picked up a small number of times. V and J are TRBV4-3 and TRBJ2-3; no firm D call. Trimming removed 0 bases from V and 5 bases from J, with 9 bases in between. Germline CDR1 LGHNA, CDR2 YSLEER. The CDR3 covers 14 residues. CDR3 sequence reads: CASSQDEARDTQYF. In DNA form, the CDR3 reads TGCGCCAGCAGCCAAGATGAGGCGAGAGATACGCAGTATTTT.

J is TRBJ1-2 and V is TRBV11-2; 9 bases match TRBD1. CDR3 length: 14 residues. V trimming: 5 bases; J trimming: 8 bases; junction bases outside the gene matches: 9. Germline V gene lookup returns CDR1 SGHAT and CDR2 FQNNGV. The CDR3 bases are TGTGCCAGCAGCCTAGTGGGACAGGGTGGGGGCTACACCTTC. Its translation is CASSLVGQGGGYTF. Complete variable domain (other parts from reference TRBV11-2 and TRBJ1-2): EAGVAQSPRYKIIEKRQSVAFWCNPISGHATLYWYQQILGQGPKLLIQFQNNGVVDDSQLPKDRFSAERLKGVDSTLKIQPAKLEDSAVYLCASSLVGQGGGYTFGSGTRLTVV.

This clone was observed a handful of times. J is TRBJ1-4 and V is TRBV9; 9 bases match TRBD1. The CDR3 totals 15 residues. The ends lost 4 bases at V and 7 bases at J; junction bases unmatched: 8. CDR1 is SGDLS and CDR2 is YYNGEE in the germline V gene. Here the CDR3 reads CASSPTGGEGEKLFF. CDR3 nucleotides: TGTGCCAGCAGCCCCACAGGGGGCGAAGGTGAAAAACTGTTTTTT. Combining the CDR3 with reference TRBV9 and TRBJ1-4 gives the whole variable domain DSGVTQTPKHLITATGQRVTLRCSPRSGDLSVYWYQQSLDQGLQFLIQYYNGEERAKGNILERFSAQQFPDLHSELNLSSLELGDSALYFCASSPTGGEGEKLFFGSGTQLSVL.

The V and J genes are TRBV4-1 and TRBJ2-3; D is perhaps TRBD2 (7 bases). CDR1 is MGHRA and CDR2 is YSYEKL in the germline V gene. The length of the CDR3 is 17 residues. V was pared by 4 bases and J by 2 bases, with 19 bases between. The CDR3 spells CASSLIGGVSNTDTQYF. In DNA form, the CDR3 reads TGCGCCAGCAGCCTTATAGGGGGGGTCAGCAACACAGATACGCAGTATTTT.

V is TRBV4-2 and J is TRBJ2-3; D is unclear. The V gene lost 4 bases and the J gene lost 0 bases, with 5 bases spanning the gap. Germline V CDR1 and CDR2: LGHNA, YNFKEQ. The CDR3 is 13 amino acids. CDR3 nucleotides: TGTGCCAGCAGCCTAACTAGCACAGATACGCAGTATTTT. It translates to CASSLTSTDTQYF.

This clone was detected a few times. CDR3 sequence: CASGGLYQPQHF. The CDR3 DNA reads TGTGCCAGCGGGGGCCTTTATCAGCCCCAGCATTTT. The chain employs TRBV28 and TRBJ1-5, with D possibly being TRBD1 (6 bases). V gave up 8 bases and J gave up 5 bases, with 10 bases separating them. Germline lookup yields CDR1 MDHEN and CDR2 SYDVKM. There are 12 residues in the CDR3.

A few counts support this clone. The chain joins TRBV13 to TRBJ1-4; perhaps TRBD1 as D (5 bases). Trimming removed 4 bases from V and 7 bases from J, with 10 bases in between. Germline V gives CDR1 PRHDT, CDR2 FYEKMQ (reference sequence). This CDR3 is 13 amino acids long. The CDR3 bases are TGTGCCAGCAGCTCCCAGGGAATTGAAAAACTGTTTTTT. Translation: CASSSQGIEKLFF.

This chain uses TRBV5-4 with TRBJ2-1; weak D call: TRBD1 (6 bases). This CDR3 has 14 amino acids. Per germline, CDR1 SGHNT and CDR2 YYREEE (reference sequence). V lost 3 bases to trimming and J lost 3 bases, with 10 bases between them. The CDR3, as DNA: TGTGCCAGCAGCTATGGACAGATCTACAATGAGCAGTTCTTC. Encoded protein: CASSYGQIYNEQFF.

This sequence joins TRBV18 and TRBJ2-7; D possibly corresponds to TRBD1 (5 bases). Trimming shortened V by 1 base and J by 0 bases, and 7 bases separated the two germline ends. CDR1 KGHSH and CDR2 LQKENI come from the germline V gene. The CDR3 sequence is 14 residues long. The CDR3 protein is CASSPQQASYEQYF. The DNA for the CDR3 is TGTGCCAGCTCACCACAACAGGCCTCCTACGAGCAGTACTTC.

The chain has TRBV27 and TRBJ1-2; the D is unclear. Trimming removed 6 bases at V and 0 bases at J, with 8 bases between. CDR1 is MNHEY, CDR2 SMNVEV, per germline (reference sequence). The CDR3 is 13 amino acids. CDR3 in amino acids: CASRRDSNYGYTF. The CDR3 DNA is TGTGCCAGCAGGCGGGATTCTAACTATGGCTACACCTTC.

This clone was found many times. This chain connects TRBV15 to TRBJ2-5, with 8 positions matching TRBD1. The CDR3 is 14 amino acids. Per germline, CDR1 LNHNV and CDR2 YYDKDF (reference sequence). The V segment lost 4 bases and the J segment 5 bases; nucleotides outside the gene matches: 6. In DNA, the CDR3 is TGTGCCACCAGCACCAGACAGGGGTGGGAGACCCAGTACTTC. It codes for CATSTRQGWETQYF.

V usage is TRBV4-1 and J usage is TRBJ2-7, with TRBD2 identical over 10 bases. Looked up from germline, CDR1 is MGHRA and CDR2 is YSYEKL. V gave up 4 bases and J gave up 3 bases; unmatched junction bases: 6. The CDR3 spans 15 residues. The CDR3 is CASSLAGTSDYEQYF. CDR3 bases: TGCGCCAGCAGCCTCGCTGGGACTAGCGACTACGAGCAGTACTTC.

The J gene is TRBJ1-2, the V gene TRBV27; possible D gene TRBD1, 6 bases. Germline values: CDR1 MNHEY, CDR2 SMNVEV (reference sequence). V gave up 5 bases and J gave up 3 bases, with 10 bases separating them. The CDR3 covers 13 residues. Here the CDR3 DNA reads TGTGCCAGCAGTGCCCACAGGGACTATGGCTACACCTTC. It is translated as CASSAHRDYGYTF.

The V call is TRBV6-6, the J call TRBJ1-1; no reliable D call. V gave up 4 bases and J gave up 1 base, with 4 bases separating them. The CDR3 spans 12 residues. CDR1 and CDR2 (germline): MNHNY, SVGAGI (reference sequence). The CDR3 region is CASSFRNTEAFF. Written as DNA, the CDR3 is TGTGCCAGCAGTTTTAGGAACACTGAAGCTTTCTTT.

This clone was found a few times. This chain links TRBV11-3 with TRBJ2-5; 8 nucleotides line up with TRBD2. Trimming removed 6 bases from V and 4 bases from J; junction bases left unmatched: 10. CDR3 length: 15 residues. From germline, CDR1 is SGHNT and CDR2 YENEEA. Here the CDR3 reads CASSTGGGQSETQYF. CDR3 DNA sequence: TGTGCCAGCAGTACTGGCGGGGGGCAATCAGAGACCCAGTACTTC.

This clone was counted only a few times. CDR3 residues: CASSQRGGSTDTQYF. As DNA, the CDR3 is TGTGCCAGCAGCCAACGTGGGGGGAGCACAGATACGCAGTATTTT. The chain has TRBV4-2 and TRBJ2-3; perhaps TRBD2 as D (6 bases). CDR1 and CDR2 (germline): LGHNA, YNFKEQ. This CDR3 comprises 15 residues. Trimming removed 2 bases from V and 0 bases from J, with 9 bases in between.

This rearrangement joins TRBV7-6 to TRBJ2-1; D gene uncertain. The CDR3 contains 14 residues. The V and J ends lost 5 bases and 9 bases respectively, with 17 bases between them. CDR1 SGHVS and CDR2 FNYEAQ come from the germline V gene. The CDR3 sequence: CASSLPSKPLEQFF. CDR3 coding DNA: TGTGCCAGCAGCCTCCCCTCTAAGCCGCTTGAGCAGTTCTTC.

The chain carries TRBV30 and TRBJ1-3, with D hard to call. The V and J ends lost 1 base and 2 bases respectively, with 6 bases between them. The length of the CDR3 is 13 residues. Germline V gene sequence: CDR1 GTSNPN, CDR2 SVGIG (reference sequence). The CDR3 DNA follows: TGTGCCTGGAGTGACGGGGCTGGAAACACCATATATTTT. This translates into CAWSDGAGNTIYF.

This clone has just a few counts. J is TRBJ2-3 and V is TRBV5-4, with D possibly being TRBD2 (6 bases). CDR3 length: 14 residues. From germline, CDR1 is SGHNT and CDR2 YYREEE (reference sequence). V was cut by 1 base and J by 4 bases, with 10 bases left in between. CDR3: CASSLWTTADTQYF. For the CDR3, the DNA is TGTGCCAGCAGCTTGTGGACTACGGCAGATACGCAGTATTTT.

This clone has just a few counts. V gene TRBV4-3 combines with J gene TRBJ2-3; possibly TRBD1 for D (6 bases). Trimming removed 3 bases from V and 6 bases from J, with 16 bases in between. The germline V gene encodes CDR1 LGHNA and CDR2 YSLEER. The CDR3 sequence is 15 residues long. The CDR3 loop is CASSQVTGREDTQYF. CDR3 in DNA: TGCGCCAGCAGCCAGGTCACAGGGCGAGAGGATACGCAGTATTTT.